This is a list of T cell receptor beta chains from one sample in a study of blood T cell repertoires in COVID-19. Using immunoSEQ multiplex PCR, the repertoire was profiled, and TCRdb retains in-frame clones only, with some absent. The sample has some 73,000 clones, 85% seen once. Sequencing input: peripheral blood. The receptors shown here come from a man in his fifties or sixties with COVID-19, enrolled during active disease. Each CDR3 is given with its conserved first and last residue. The D gene is left open where the match is weak. Only part of the rows carry a size: once, few, many, or a class if the clone is expanded.

>-|TRBV27|TRBJ2-1|TRBD1
TGTGCCAGCACTGGCTGGGGACAGGGGCGCGATGAGCAGTTCTTC
CASTGWGQGRDEQFF
>once|TRBV7-9|TRBJ2-1|TRBD2
TGTGCCAGCAGCCAAGCTCCAGGACTAGCTCTCAATGAGCAGTTCTTC
CASSQAPGLALNEQFF
>-|TRBV28|TRBJ1-4|-
TGTGCCAGCAGCCCTGACTGGTCAACTAATGAAAAACTGTTTTTT
CASSPDWSTNEKLFF
>-|TRBV2|TRBJ2-1|TRBD2
TGTGCCAGCAGTGAAGGACTAGCGGTAGGCAATGAGCAGTTCTTC
CASSEGLAVGNEQFF
>-|TRBV5-5|TRBJ2-7|-
TGTGCCAGCAGCTTTACAGGGGCGGGAGAGCAGTACTTC
CASSFTGAGEQYF
>-|TRBV6-5|TRBJ2-1|TRBD1
TGTGCCAGCAGTTACGGGACAGGCAATGAGCAGTTCTTC
CASSYGTGNEQFF
>once|TRBV19|TRBJ1-2|-
TGTGCCAGTCTTAGAAGGGACTGGGGCTACACCTTC
CASLRRDWGYTF
>-|TRBV7-9|TRBJ1-2|-
TGTGCCAGCAGCTTATGGGCAGGGGATAGCTATGGCTACACCTTC
CASSLWAGDSYGYTF
>-|TRBV27|TRBJ2-3|TRBD2
TGTGCCAGCAGTCTCCGACTAGCGGGAGGGCATCCCACAGATACGCAGTATTTT
CASSLRLAGGHPTDTQYF
>-|TRBV28|TRBJ2-7|TRBD2
TGTGCCAGCAGTTTAGGGGCTAGCGGGAGGATCTACGAGCAGTACTTC
CASSLGASGRIYEQYF
>-|TRBV30|TRBJ2-3|TRBD1
TGTGCCTGGAGTGGGGCCAGGGGGCGAGGCACAGATACGCAGTATTTT
CAWSGARGRGTDTQYF
>-|TRBV19|TRBJ2-1|TRBD2
TGTGCCAGTAGTATATCGAGCGGGAGCCCTCGGGATGAGCAGTTCTTC
CASSISSGSPRDEQFF
>-|TRBV18|TRBJ2-3|-
TGTGCCAGCTCACCCCTTTTGGAGGCCGGGCCACAGGATACGCAGTATTTT
CASSPLLEAGPQDTQYF
>once|TRBV5-1|TRBJ2-3|-
TGCGCCAGCAGGCTGAGACCGCGGGGTACGCAGTATTTT
CASRLRPRGTQYF
>-|TRBV7-8|TRBJ1-5|-
TGTGCCAGCAGCTTAGCGTGGCAGGGCCTCCCGAGGCAGCCCCAGCATTTT
CASSLAWQGLPRQPQHF
>-|TRBV5-1|TRBJ2-7|TRBD2
TGCGCCAGCAGCTTGGACCTAGCGGTCGCCTACGAGCAGTACTTC
CASSLDLAVAYEQYF
>-|TRBV5-4|TRBJ1-1|TRBD1
TGTGCCAGCAGCCGGGACAGGGGATCCACTGAAGCTTTCTTT
CASSRDRGSTEAFF
>-|TRBV28|TRBJ1-6|-
TGTGCCAGCAGTTCAGGGAATTCACCCCTCCACTTT
CASSSGNSPLHF
>-|TRBV19|TRBJ2-1|-
TGTGCCAGTAGTACCGGGAGCTCCTACAATGAGCAGTTCTTC
CASSTGSSYNEQFF
>-|TRBV6-5|TRBJ1-5|-
TGTGCCAGCAGTTTGACACACAATCAGCCCCAGCATTTT
CASSLTHNQPQHF
>once|TRBV5-1|TRBJ1-2|TRBD1
TGCGCCAGCAGCTTGGGACAGGGGATTGGGGGCTACACCTTC
CASSLGQGIGGYTF
>-|TRBV15|TRBJ2-1|TRBD1
TGTGCCACCAGCAGAGATCTTACGAGGACAGGGTCCAATGAGCAGTTCTTC
CATSRDLTRTGSNEQFF
>-|TRBV5-1|TRBJ1-2|TRBD1
TGCGCCAGCAGCTTCTCAGGGGGCGCCGACTATGGCTACACCTTC
CASSFSGGADYGYTF
>-|TRBV30|TRBJ1-4|-
TGTGCCTGGAGTGGTTCCCAACAGGGCCGCGAAAAACTGTTTTTT
CAWSGSQQGREKLFF
>-|TRBV20-1|TRBJ2-3|TRBD2
TGCAGTGCTAGTCCACTAGCGGGAAATACGCAGTATTTT
CSASPLAGNTQYF